Here is one T cell receptor (beta chain) with its context. This specimen belongs to a study of blood T cell repertoires in COVID-19. About the research overall: PBMCs, B-cell-depleted T cells, or T cells provided the cDNA or gDNA that made up the material.

Study processing details: Estimated nucleated cell counts came from reference gene primer amplification. Sequencing used immunoSEQ multiplex PCR; TCRdb keeps in-frame clones, though not all of them. The V and J calls and clone size are taken from that table; D and trimming were inferred from the DNA. The sample records 130,000 to 150,000 clones, 84% being singletons. CDR1 and CDR2 (germline): SGDLS, YYNGEE. The CDR3 runs to 19 residues. V lost 4 bases to trimming and J lost 9 bases; unmatched junction nucleotides: 19. The chain joins TRBV9 to TRBJ2-3, with 14 bases lining up with TRBD2. The receptor was isolated from a human donor in a cohort sampled during active COVID-19. The sequenced sample was peripheral blood. DNA of the CDR3: TGTGCCAGCAGCCCTTCCGGGACTAGCGGGGGCCGCCTCGGCGGGACGCAGTATTTT. It specifies CASSPSGTSGGRLGGTQYF.